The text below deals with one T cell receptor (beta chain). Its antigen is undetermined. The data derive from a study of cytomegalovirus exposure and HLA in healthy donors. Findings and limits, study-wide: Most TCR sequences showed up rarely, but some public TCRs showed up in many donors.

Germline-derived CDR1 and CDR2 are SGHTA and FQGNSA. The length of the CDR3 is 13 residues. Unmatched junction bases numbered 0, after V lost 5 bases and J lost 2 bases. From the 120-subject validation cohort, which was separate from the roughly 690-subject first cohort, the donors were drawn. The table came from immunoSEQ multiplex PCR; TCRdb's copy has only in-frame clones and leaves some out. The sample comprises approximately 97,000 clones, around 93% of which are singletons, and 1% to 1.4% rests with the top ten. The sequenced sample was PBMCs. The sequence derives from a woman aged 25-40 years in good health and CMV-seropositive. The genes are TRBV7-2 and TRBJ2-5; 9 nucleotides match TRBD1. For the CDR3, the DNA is TGTGCCAGCAGCGGACAGGGGCAAGAGACCCAGTACTTC. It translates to CASSGQGQETQYF. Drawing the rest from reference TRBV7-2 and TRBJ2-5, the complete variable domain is GAGVSQSPSNKVTEKGKDVELRCDPISGHTALYWYRQSLGQGLEFLIYFQGNSAPDKSGLPSDRFSAERTGGSVSTLTIQRTQQEDSAVYLCASSGQGQETQYFGPGTRLLVL.